Below are 8 T cell receptor beta chains sequenced from a single sample in a study of blood T cells in healthy people across ages (dated by TCRdb to the mid-2010s). Library generation was performed with 5' RACE. A second PCR of about 7 to 12 cycles was run with a J-beta primer mix and a sample-barcoded 5' primer. TCRdb reprocessing: public reads trimmed at Q25 with fastp, clones called with MiXCR, in-frame beta chains kept. When rows share a CDR3 protein, they turn into one entry using the most common DNA and genes. The sample has over 1,500,000 distinct CDR3 sequences on record, around 42% of them singletons. Around 23% of the sample rests with the top ten. Sequenced input: blood. The receptors were sampled from a human donor in good health.

The rearrangement joins TRBV7-2 to TRBJ2-2; tentatively, D is TRBD1 (6 bases). From germline, CDR1 is SGHTA and CDR2 FQGNSA. The CDR3 is made up of 15 amino acids. Deletions cut 6 bases from V and 2 bases from J, with 13 bases between. The DNA for the CDR3 is TGTGCCAGCAGACCCGGACAGCCTAACACCGGGGAGCTGTTTTTT. It translates to CASRPGQPNTGELFF.

The chain carries TRBV5-8 and TRBJ2-3, with 14 bases that match TRBD2. After removal of 3 bases from V and 7 bases from J, the junction contained 13 bases not matched to a gene. Germline lookup yields CDR1 SGHTS and CDR2 YDEGEE. This CDR3 spans 18 amino acids. DNA of the CDR3: TGTGCCAGCAGCTCCGGGTGGACTAGCGGGGGGTCAAAAAATACGCAGTATTTT. Protein: CASSSGWTSGGSKNTQYF. The full variable domain, its missing parts supplied by reference TRBV5-8 and TRBJ2-3, is EAGVTQSPTHLIKTRGQQATLRCSPISGHTSVYWYQQALGLGLQFLLWYDEGEERNRGNFPPRFSGRQFPNYSSELNVNALELEDSALYLCASSSGWTSGGSKNTQYFGPGTRLTVL.

This clonotype appeared a few times. The chain recombines TRBV7-2 with TRBJ1-2, with D tentatively TRBD1 (6 bases). V was pared by 4 bases and J by 0 bases, with 9 bases between. Germline V lookup: CDR1 SGHTA, CDR2 FQGNSA. This CDR3 comprises 14 residues. CDR3 region: CASSSDSSNYGYTF. The CDR3 DNA is TGTGCCAGCAGCTCGGACAGCTCTAACTATGGCTACACCTTC.

The chain carries TRBV4-2 and TRBJ1-2, with 8 bases aligning to TRBD1. Unmatched junction bases numbered 10, after V lost 3 bases and J lost 4 bases. The CDR3 consists of 16 residues. CDR1 is LGHNA and CDR2 is YNFKEQ in the germline V gene. The DNA for the CDR3 is TGTGCCAGCAGCCAGGGAACAGGGGGAGAATTCTATGGCTACACCTTC. Its protein product is CASSQGTGGEFYGYTF.

This CDR3 is CASSRDHSNYGYTF. DNA for the CDR3: TGTGCCAGCAGCCGGGACCATTCTAACTATGGCTACACCTTC. The rearrangement joins TRBV7-3 to TRBJ1-2; D is perhaps TRBD1 (5 bases). The length of the CDR3 is 14 residues. The ends were cut back, 5 bases at V and 0 bases at J, with 10 bases in the middle. Germline lookup yields CDR1 SGHTA and CDR2 FQGTGA.

This clonotype was counted between two and nine times. The chain recombines TRBV15 with TRBJ1-3; D gene unclear. V lost 8 bases and J lost 0, with 5 bases in between. The CDR3 totals 12 residues. Germline CDR1 reads LNHNV; CDR2 reads YYDKDF (reference sequence). The CDR3 loop is CATLSSGNTIYF. CDR3 nucleotide sequence: TGTGCCACCCTAAGCTCTGGAAACACCATATATTTT. Together with reference TRBV15 and TRBJ1-3, the CDR3 gives the full variable domain: DAMVIQNPRYQVTQFGKPVTLSCSQTLNHNVMYWYQQKSSQAPKLLFHYYDKDFNNEADTPDNFQSRRPNTSFCFLDIRSPGLGDTAMYLCATLSSGNTIYFGEGSWLTVV.

In this sample, this clonotype turned up once. The chain joins TRBV2 to TRBJ2-2; D remains unclear. CDR1 and CDR2 (germline): SNHLY, FYNNEI. CDR3 length: 13 amino acids. Trimming pared 4 bases from V and 3 bases from J, leaving 6 bases between. CDR3 sequence: CASSADHTGELFF. In DNA, the CDR3 is TGTGCCAGCAGTGCAGACCACACCGGGGAGCTGTTTTTT.

This clonotype was seen a handful of times. This rearrangement joins TRBV29-1 to TRBJ2-3; D ambiguous. The CDR3 is made up of 12 amino acids. Deletions cut 8 bases from V and 3 bases from J, with 12 bases between. Germline V gene data show CDR1 as SQVTM and CDR2 as ANQGSEA. In nucleotides, the CDR3 is TGCAGCACTCAGCCAGAAACAGATACGCAGTATTTT. Protein sequence: CSTQPETDTQYF.